The clone carrying this T cell receptor (beta chain) was counted only a few times. Its cognate antigen is unknown. Trimming took 1 base from V and 0 from J, leaving 15 bases between them. The CDR3 spans 17 residues. The V gene's germline CDR1 is SGHKS and CDR2 YYEKEE (reference sequence). These data belong to a study of T cell repertoires in cytomegalovirus infection. Each CDR3 protein gets one entry after TCRdb re-called the reads with MiXCR. This sample has around 70,000 distinct CDR3 sequences; about 26% occur once, and the top ten carry 45% to 75%. Specimen: CD8+ T cells from cultured PBMCs, collected from culture after CMV antigen stimulation. The chain carries TRBV5-5 and TRBJ2-3, with a possible D match to TRBD2 (5 bases). This sequence was found in a human donor in good health (CMV status not recorded). Some clones in this sample may be carry-over from other donors' samples. The chain's CDR3 is CASSLLPGLTSTDTQYF. CDR3 sequence (DNA): TGTGCCAGCAGCTTGTTACCCGGACTTACTAGCACAGATACGCAGTATTTT. Together with reference TRBV5-5 and TRBJ2-3, the CDR3 gives the full variable domain: DAGVTQSPTHLIKTRGQQVTLRCSPISGHKSVSWYQQVLGQGPQFIFQYYEKEERGRGNFPDRFSARQFPNYSSELNVNALLLGDSALYLCASSLLPGLTSTDTQYFGPGTRLTVL.